Below are 23 T cell receptor beta chains sequenced from a single sample in a study of shared clonotypes between healthy human individuals. This table comes from immunoSEQ multiplex PCR, and its TCRdb copy is limited to in-frame clones, with some not included. The sample includes approximately 470,000 clones, around 85% seen only once; the top ten take roughly 13%. The sequenced material came from PBMCs. These receptors were obtained from a woman aged 40 to 49 in good health. Some clones in this sample may be carry-over from other donors' samples.

Notes on this clone: A far larger clone is a single base away, which makes a read error likely. Other nucleotide sequences from this sample produce the same CDR3. This chain joins TRBV29-1 and TRBJ1-1, with TRBD1 matching 7 bases. In germline, CDR1 is SQVTM, CDR2 ANQGSEA. The CDR3 sequence is 14 residues long. J gave up 0 bases and V 2 bases, and 3 bases lay outside the gene matches. This chain's CDR3 is CSVESQGVNTEAFF. CDR3 nucleotides: TGCAGCGTTGAAAGTCAGGGGGTGAACACTGAAGCTTTCTTT.

In the case of this clone: Given a much more abundant clone one base away, this may be a read error. The V gene is TRBV7-9, the J gene TRBJ2-3; 7 nucleotides match TRBD2. CDR3 length: 16 residues. CDR1 and CDR2 from the germline V gene are SEHNR and FQNEAQ (reference sequence). Germline trimming cut 5 bases from V and 5 bases from J; bases unmatched to any gene: 13. The CDR3 loop reads CASSPWGGLTQDTQYF. CDR3 DNA: TGTGCCAGCAGCCCCTGGGGGGGACTAACCCAAGATACGCAGTATTTT.

The chain uses TRBV7-2 and TRBJ1-1; D may be TRBD1 (5 bases). The CDR3 contains 12 residues. V shed 1 base and J shed 11 bases, with 11 bases lying between them. Per germline, CDR1 SGHTA and CDR2 FQGNSA. CDR3 DNA: TGTGCCAGCAGCTTAGAGGGGATCAAGGCTTTCTTT. Amino acids: CASSLEGIKAFF.

The CDR3 loop is CAWSPVFGEEKLFF. CDR3 nucleotides: TGTGCCTGGAGCCCCGTGTTTGGGGAGGAGAAACTGTTTTTT. The chain joins TRBV30 to TRBJ1-4; no firm D call. Germline CDR1 GTSNPN, CDR2 SVGIG (reference sequence). Trimming took off 3 bases at V and 11 bases at J, with 19 bases between the two ends. The CDR3 is 14 amino acids.

This clone was picked up one time. A clone one base away is much larger, so this may be a read error. The rearrangement joins TRBV19 to TRBJ1-5, with 8 bases that match TRBD1. The CDR3 consists of 15 residues. Germline lookup yields CDR1 LNHDA and CDR2 SQIVND (reference sequence). CDR3: CASSLDRGGTQPQRF. The CDR3 region has the DNA TGTGCCAGTAGTCTCGACAGGGGAGGTACTCAGCCCCAGCGTTTT.

This chain connects TRBV4-1 to TRBJ2-7, with TRBD2 matching 7 bases. The CDR3 is 15 amino acids. With 1 base clipped from V and 2 bases from J, the junction kept 5 bases outside the gene matches. Germline V gene lookup returns CDR1 MGHRA and CDR2 YSYEKL. CDR3 DNA: TGCGCCAGCAGCCAAGCCCCTAGCGGAGCCTACGAGCAGTACTTC. Residues: CASSQAPSGAYEQYF.

The gene calls are TRBV6-5 and TRBJ2-7, with TRBD2 matching 10 bases. The germline V gene encodes CDR1 MNHEY and CDR2 SVGAGI. This CDR3 spans 15 amino acids. The V gene end was trimmed by 5 bases and the J gene end by 3 bases; junction bases not matched to a gene: 7. CDR3 in amino acids: CASSTTSGTFYEQYF. CDR3 bases: TGTGCCAGCAGTACCACTAGCGGGACCTTCTACGAGCAGTACTTC.

This clone was counted a single time. The V and J genes are TRBV18 and TRBJ2-7; possible D gene TRBD1, 5 bases. Trimming stripped 0 bases from V and 0 bases from J, with 12 bases between. Germline CDR1 KGHSH, CDR2 LQKENI. There are 16 residues in the CDR3. The CDR3 is CASSPPGFQGSYEQYF. CDR3 bases: TGTGCCAGCTCACCACCGGGGTTCCAGGGCTCCTACGAGCAGTACTTC.

V is TRBV7-3 and J is TRBJ2-2; 12 bases agree with TRBD2. V shed 2 bases, J shed 6 bases, and the junction held 4 bases outside the gene matches. The CDR3 length is 16 residues. Germline CDR1 and CDR2: SGHTA and FQGTGA. DNA for the CDR3: TGTGCCAGCAGCTTAGGACTAGCGGGGTCTCCCGGGGAGCTGTTTTTT. Residues: CASSLGLAGSPGELFF.

The J gene is TRBJ2-2, the V gene TRBV28; TRBD1 agrees at 9 bases. The germline CDR1 and CDR2 sequences are MDHEN and SYDVKM. The CDR3 extends over 16 amino acids. J gave up 4 bases and V 3 bases, and 6 bases lay outside the gene matches. Here the CDR3 reads CASSFWGQGGTGELFF. CDR3 nucleotides: TGTGCCAGCAGTTTCTGGGGACAGGGTGGCACCGGGGAGCTGTTTTTT. Using reference TRBV28 and TRBJ2-2 for the parts outside the CDR3, the full variable domain is DVKVTQSSRYLVKRTGEKVFLECVQDMDHENMFWYRQDPGLGLRLIYFSYDVKMKEKGDIPEGYSVSREKKERFSLILESASTNQTSMYLCASSFWGQGGTGELFFGEGSRLTVL.

The V gene is TRBV2, the J gene TRBJ2-7; D assignment may be TRBD1 or TRBD2 (5 bases each). Per the germline V gene, CDR1 is SNHLY and CDR2 is FYNNEI. The CDR3 sequence is 13 residues long. V lost 6 bases and J lost 9, with 18 bases in between. The CDR3 DNA sequence: TGTGCCAGCAGACCAATACGGGACGGAGGGCAGTACTTC. Its translation is CASRPIRDGGQYF.

Turning to this clone: A far larger clone is one nucleotide away, so this likely arose from a read error. The V and J genes are TRBV4-2 and TRBJ2-1; no clear D gene. This CDR3 comprises 13 residues. The germline V gene has CDR1 LGHNA and CDR2 YNFKEQ. V was cut by 0 bases and J by 9 bases, with 9 bases left in between. CDR3 nucleotide sequence: TGTGCCAGCAGCCAAGAGTCCGTACTTGAGCAGTTCTTC. Translating gives CASSQESVLEQFF.

Here the CDR3 reads CASSYRGRGQPQHF. The CDR3 region has the DNA TGTGCCAGCAGTTACAGGGGGCGCGGTCAGCCCCAGCATTTT. V usage is TRBV28 and J usage is TRBJ1-5; the match to TRBD1 covers 9 bases. The CDR3 extends over 14 amino acids. The junction had 4 bases not matched to a gene; V was cut back by 4 bases and J by 6 bases. From germline, CDR1 is MDHEN and CDR2 SYDVKM.

This chain joins TRBV5-6 and TRBJ1-2; D is unclear. This CDR3 has 12 amino acids. The germline V gene has CDR1 SGHDT and CDR2 YYEEEE. Between the trimmed V and J ends, which lost 2 bases and 8 bases, there was a span of 10 bases. In DNA, the CDR3 is TGTGCCAGCAGCTTCGTGGAGTACGGCTACACCTTC. Protein: CASSFVEYGYTF.

V is TRBV11-2 and J is TRBJ1-2, with a tentative D call TRBD1 (6 bases). V dropped 5 bases and J dropped 4 bases, with 11 bases sitting between them. CDR3 size: 13 residues. Germline CDR1 is SGHAT and CDR2 is FQNNGV. Here the CDR3 reads CASSPGQPYGYTF. The CDR3 bases are TGTGCCAGCAGCCCCGGACAGCCCTATGGCTACACCTTC.

This chain uses TRBV5-1 with TRBJ1-2; D is ambiguous. From germline, CDR1 is SGHRS and CDR2 YFSETQ. The ends were cut back, 1 base at V and 6 bases at J, with 10 bases in the middle. The CDR3 is 13 amino acids. In nucleotides, the CDR3 is TGCGCCAGCAGCTTGACAGAGGGCGATGGCTACACCTTC. It encodes CASSLTEGDGYTF.

The gene calls are TRBV30 and TRBJ2-1, with D perhaps matching TRBD2 (5 bases). Between the trimmed V and J ends, which lost 2 bases and 3 bases, there was a span of 14 bases. This CDR3 contains 15 residues. The germline gives CDR1 GTSNPN, CDR2 SVGIG (reference sequence). The CDR3 is CAWSPLAGVYNEQFF. As DNA, the CDR3 is TGTGCCTGGAGTCCCCTGGCGGGTGTCTACAATGAGCAGTTCTTC.

The J gene is TRBJ2-6, the V gene TRBV4-3; D call uncertain. The CDR3 spans 15 residues. Germline V lookup: CDR1 LGHNA, CDR2 YSLEER. The V end lost 2 bases, the J end lost 0 bases, and 5 bases lay between the germline ends. The DNA for the CDR3 is TGCGCCAGCAGCCAAATAGGCTCTGGGGCCAACGTCCTGACTTTC. Residues: CASSQIGSGANVLTF.

A note on this clone: A single base is all that separates this from a far larger clone, so a read error is likely. V gene TRBV7-9 combines with J gene TRBJ2-5; D may be TRBD1 (6 bases). The V and J ends lost 0 bases and 5 bases respectively, with 10 bases between them. Germline CDR1 is SEHNR and CDR2 is FQNEAQ (reference sequence). The CDR3 spans 14 residues. CDR3 region: CASSLAGAWETQYF. DNA of the CDR3: TGTGCCAGCAGCTTAGCGGGGGCCTGGGAGACCCAGTACTTC.

The chain joins TRBV4-2 to TRBJ2-1; TRBD2 matches at 12 bases. Germline CDR1 LGHNA, CDR2 YNFKEQ. This CDR3 has 16 amino acids. V dropped 4 bases and J dropped 4; count of bases not matched to a gene: 5. CDR3 nucleotides: TGTGCCAGCAGCCCTCGACTAGCGGGAGAGTACAATGAGCAGTTCTTC. Protein sequence: CASSPRLAGEYNEQFF.

The rearrangement joins TRBV5-1 to TRBJ2-2; TRBD2 matches at 9 bases. The germline V gene has CDR1 SGHRS and CDR2 YFSETQ. The CDR3 has 14 residues. Germline trimming cut 6 bases from V and 5 bases from J; bases unmatched to any gene: 5. In nucleotides, the CDR3 is TGCGCCAGCAAAGCGGGAGGTTTAACCGGGGAGCTGTTTTTT. It yields the protein CASKAGGLTGELFF. Variable domain in full (rest from reference TRBV5-1 and TRBJ2-2): KAGVTQTPRYLIKTRGQQVTLSCSPISGHRSVSWYQQTPGQGLQFLFEYFSETQRNKGNFPGRFSGRQFSNSRSEMNVSTLELGDSALYLCASKAGGLTGELFFGEGSRLTVL.

Comment on this clone: A single base is all that separates this from a far larger clone, so a read error is likely. Likely a read error: the CDR3 ends without its conserved phenylalanine or tryptophan. This chain uses TRBV10-3 with TRBJ1-1, with D possibly TRBD1 on 5 matching bases. Trimming left V 6 bases short and J 1 base short, with 9 bases between. Germline V CDR1 and CDR2: ENHRY, SYGVKD. CDR3 length: 13 residues. The chain's CDR3 is CAISRDPNTEAFS. Here the CDR3 DNA reads TGTGCCATCAGCAGGGACCCGAACACTGAAGCTTTCTCT.

In regard to this clone: Given a far larger clone just one base away, this is likely a sequencing read error. The chain links TRBV27 to TRBJ2-5, with a tentative D call TRBD2 (5 bases). The germline gives CDR1 MNHEY, CDR2 SMNVEV (reference sequence). The CDR3 totals 16 residues. Trimming took 6 bases from V and 5 from J, leaving 22 bases between them. The CDR3 reads CASRLEPREIRETQYF. The CDR3 coding sequence is TGTGCCAGCAGACTCGAGCCGAGGGAGATCCGGGAGACCCAGTACTTC.